This TCR beta chain was profiled in a study of T cells after yellow fever vaccination. The V and J ends lost 1 base and 5 bases respectively, with 8 bases between them. The CDR3 totals 13 residues. CDR1 is LGHNA, CDR2 YSLEER, per germline. The sample holds many counts of this clonotype. Its antigen is unidentified. The authors made TCR cDNA by 5'RACE template switching, adding a universal primer site and UMIs. TCRdb re-analysed the 5' RACE reads in MiXCR, keeping a single row per CDR3 protein. The top ten hold 36% of the sample, which has 150,000 to 200,000 distinct CDR3 sequences, 8% to 13% seen once. Study findings and constraints: Abundant clonotypes from the bulk population could get into FACS-sorted repertoires as contaminants. Post-booster repertoires contained most primary-vaccination clones again (96% CD4, roughly 90% CD8).

Sequences were derived from CD8+ T cells sorted from PBMCs, sampled 15 days after the yellow fever booster vaccination. This chain uses TRBV4-3 with TRBJ2-5; tentatively, D is TRBD1 or TRBD2 (6 bases each). This clonotype originated in a young man who received the YFV17D yellow fever vaccine. CDR3 amino acids: CASSQAGAETQYF. The CDR3 DNA follows: TGCGCCAGCAGCCAAGCGGGGGCTGAGACCCAGTACTTC.